These 25 T cell receptor beta chains share one sample of origin, sequenced in a study of blood T cells in healthy people across ages. A second PCR of about 7 to 12 cycles used a sample-barcoded 5' primer and a J-beta primer mix. TCRdb re-called the 5' RACE reads through MiXCR, storing one row per CDR3 protein. The data contain more than 500,000 distinct CDR3 sequences, about 29% of them seen just once; the ten biggest clones take up over 3.5%. In addition, the sample was reused for a study of T cells of mothers and their children.

Sequencing input: blood. These TCRs come from a boy aged 2 to 10 in good health.

The rearrangement uses TRBV12-3 or TRBV12-4 and TRBJ2-1, with D possibly matching TRBD2 (6 bases). This CDR3 is built from 10 residues. Between the trimmed V and J ends, which lost 6 bases and 9 bases, there was a span of 6 bases. The DNA for the CDR3 is TGTGCCAGCAGGGGGGGTGAGCAGTTCTTC. Its translation: CASRGGEQFF.

This clonotype has a handful of counts. The V call is TRBV5-6, the J call TRBJ2-2; 9 bases are shared with TRBD2. Per germline, CDR1 SGHDT and CDR2 YYEEEE. The junction had 5 bases not matched to a gene; V was cut back by 2 bases and J by 3 bases. This CDR3 region has 16 residues. The CDR3 sequence is CASSFGGRADTGELFF. DNA of the CDR3: TGTGCCAGCAGCTTCGGCGGGAGGGCCGACACCGGGGAGCTGTTTTTT.

The rearrangement uses TRBV27 and TRBJ1-2; D gene uncertain. Per the germline V gene, CDR1 is MNHEY and CDR2 is SMNVEV (reference sequence). The CDR3 has 13 amino acids. Between the trimmed V and J ends, which lost 0 bases and 8 bases, there was a span of 10 bases. The CDR3 DNA sequence: TGTGCCAGCAGTTTATCGGGTAAACACGGCTACACCTTC. It specifies CASSLSGKHGYTF.

This clonotype was counted between two and nine times. The chain couples TRBV7-2 to TRBJ2-5; the match to TRBD1 covers 7 bases. Germline-derived CDR1 and CDR2 are SGHTA and FQGNSA. V shed 4 bases, J shed 5 bases, and the junction held 7 bases outside the gene matches. This CDR3 comprises 14 residues. The CDR3 here is CASSSSTGEETQYF. Written as DNA, the CDR3 is TGTGCCAGCAGCTCTAGTACAGGGGAGGAGACCCAGTACTTC. Combining the CDR3 with reference TRBV7-2 and TRBJ2-5 gives the whole variable domain GAGVSQSPSNKVTEKGKDVELRCDPISGHTALYWYRQSLGQGLEFLIYFQGNSAPDKSGLPSDRFSAERTGGSVSTLTIQRTQQEDSAVYLCASSSSTGEETQYFGPGTRLLVL.

This clonotype has more than one count but fewer than ten. This chain joins TRBV12-3 or TRBV12-4 and TRBJ2-7; D call uncertain. Trimming took off 6 bases at V and 4 bases at J, with 10 bases between the two ends. The CDR3 contains 12 residues. The CDR3 reads CASSYDNYEQYF. The CDR3 bases are TGTGCCAGCAGCTACGACAATTACGAGCAGTACTTC.

This clonotype was found a few times. This chain joins TRBV12-3 or TRBV12-4 and TRBJ2-5; 7 bases line up with TRBD2. This CDR3 has 13 amino acids. V shed 8 bases and J 5 bases; nucleotides not matched to a gene: 8. The CDR3 nucleotides are TGTGCCAGCCGAGCGGGATTGCGGGAGACCCAGTACTTC. Translation: CASRAGLRETQYF.

The chain recombines TRBV19 with TRBJ2-6; D remains unclear. V was trimmed by 8 bases and J by 0 bases, leaving 17 bases between them. There are 17 residues in the CDR3. The germline V gene has CDR1 LNHDA and CDR2 SQIVND (reference sequence). CDR3 DNA: TGTGCCAGTTCCTTGGGTGAGGTTCGCTCTGGGGCCAACGTCCTGACTTTC. Amino acid sequence: CASSLGEVRSGANVLTF.

This clonotype has more than one count but fewer than ten. The chain uses TRBV18 and TRBJ2-5; no definite D call. Deletions cut 4 bases from V and 2 bases from J, with 11 bases between. This CDR3 contains 14 residues. Germline CDR1 and CDR2: KGHSH and LQKENI. The CDR3 coding sequence is TGTGCCAGCTCACAAGGACGCCAGCAAGAGACCCAGTACTTC. Translating gives CASSQGRQQETQYF. Complete variable domain (other parts from reference TRBV18 and TRBJ2-5): NAGVMQNPRHLVRRRGQEARLRCSPMKGHSHVYWYRQLPEEGLKFMVYLQKENIIDESGMPKERFSAEFPKEGPSILRIQQVVRGDSAAYFCASSQGRQQETQYFGPGTRLLVL.

This clonotype was counted only a few times. This sequence joins TRBV25-1 and TRBJ1-2; TRBD1 is a possible D gene (5 bases). The CDR3 runs to 12 residues. Germline loops: CDR1 MGHDK, CDR2 SYGVNS. Trimming pared 6 bases from V and 4 bases from J, leaving 9 bases between. The CDR3 is CASRKGLYGYTF. DNA for the CDR3: TGTGCCAGCAGAAAGGGGCTCTATGGCTACACCTTC.

This clonotype showed up just a few times. This sequence joins TRBV5-8 and TRBJ2-6; D remains ambiguous. Germline loops: CDR1 SGHTS, CDR2 YDEGEE. V was trimmed by 1 base and J by 2 bases, leaving 13 bases between them. The CDR3 is made up of 17 amino acids. Written as DNA, the CDR3 is TGTGCCAGCAGCTTGCTTACATATATCGCTGGGGCCAACGTCCTGACTTTC. Amino acid sequence: CASSLLTYIAGANVLTF. The variable domain in full, with the rest retrieved from reference TRBV5-8 and TRBJ2-6, is EAGVTQSPTHLIKTRGQQATLRCSPISGHTSVYWYQQALGLGLQFLLWYDEGEERNRGNFPPRFSGRQFPNYSSELNVNALELEDSALYLCASSLLTYIAGANVLTFGAGSRLTVL.

This clonotype turned up a few times. The chain is built from TRBV7-9 and TRBJ2-1; either TRBD1 or TRBD2 may supply D (5 bases each). Germline V gene data show CDR1 as SEHNR and CDR2 as FQNEAQ (reference sequence). CDR3 length: 13 amino acids. With 6 bases removed from V and 4 bases from J, the gap between germline ends came to 10 bases. CDR3 sequence: CASRGTGYNEQFF. CDR3 sequence (DNA): TGTGCCAGCAGGGGGACGGGGTACAATGAGCAGTTCTTC.

The DNA for the CDR3 is TGCAGCGTTGAATTCGGCGGGAGGCGTATGAATGAGCAGTTCTTC. Amino acids: CSVEFGGRRMNEQFF. V and J are TRBV29-1 and TRBJ2-1, with 8 bases that match TRBD2. With V trimmed by 2 bases and J by 7 bases, 10 bases remained unmatched. The CDR3 length is 15 residues. CDR1 SQVTM and CDR2 ANQGSEA come from the germline V gene.

V usage is TRBV15 and J usage is TRBJ1-1, with D perhaps matching TRBD1 (6 bases). Trimming left V 3 bases short and J 11 bases short, with 31 bases between. The CDR3 sequence is 18 residues long. Germline V gives CDR1 LNHNV, CDR2 YYDKDF (reference sequence). The CDR3 sequence: CATSRTVPGQGPSRVAFF. In DNA, the CDR3 is TGTGCCACCAGCAGGACCGTCCCGGGACAAGGACCCTCCCGGGTTGCTTTCTTT.

V is TRBV5-1 and J is TRBJ1-3; 7 nucleotides agree with TRBD1. Germline loops: CDR1 SGHRS, CDR2 YFSETQ. The junction had 2 bases not matched to a gene; V was cut back by 1 base and J by 4 bases. The CDR3 has 14 amino acids. CDR3 sequence (DNA): TGCGCCAGCAGCTTGAGGGGGCTCGGAAACACCATATATTTT. Translation: CASSLRGLGNTIYF.

The chain recombines TRBV6-5 with TRBJ2-7; the D is unclear. The CDR3 runs to 13 residues. Germline V gene data show CDR1 as MNHEY and CDR2 as SVGAGI. Between the trimmed V and J ends, which lost 6 bases and 4 bases, there was a span of 13 bases. The CDR3 region has the DNA TGTGCCAGCAGCCTGAATAACCTTTACGAGCAGTACTTC. Translated: CASSLNNLYEQYF.

CDR3 loop: CASSRGQTNQPQHF. The CDR3 DNA reads TGTGCCAGCAGTAGGGGACAGACCAATCAGCCCCAGCATTTT. The chain recombines TRBV27 with TRBJ1-5; 7 positions match TRBD1. From germline, CDR1 is MNHEY and CDR2 SMNVEV (reference sequence). Trimming took 5 bases from V and 3 from J; bases not matched to a gene: 4. The CDR3 consists of 14 residues.

The chain combines TRBV19 with TRBJ2-7, with D possibly being TRBD2 (6 bases). The J call is in doubt because the DNA end fits TRBJ2-5 better. Germline assignment: CDR1 LNHDA and CDR2 SQIVND (reference sequence). The CDR3 loop spans 13 amino acids. CDR3 region: CASSISGEETQYF. The CDR3, as DNA: TGTGCCAGTAGTATCTCGGGGGAAGAGACCCAGTACTTC.

The chain has TRBV29-1 and TRBJ2-1; a possible D gene is TRBD1 (6 bases). Deletions cut 6 bases from V and 8 bases from J, with 20 bases between. The CDR3 totals 14 residues. CDR1 is SQVTM and CDR2 is ANQGSEA in the germline V gene. The CDR3 nucleotides are TGCAGCGTGGCTGGACAGCCCAACCCCCATGAGCAGTTCTTC. Residues: CSVAGQPNPHEQFF.

This clonotype has just a few counts. CDR3 loop: CASSYRGGSYEQYF. DNA of the CDR3: TGCGCCAGCAGCTACAGGGGGGGATCCTACGAGCAGTACTTC. The chain joins TRBV5-1 to TRBJ2-5, with TRBD1 as a possible D gene (8 bases). The J call is in doubt because the DNA end fits TRBJ2-7 better. Germline loops: CDR1 SGHRS, CDR2 YFSETQ. The CDR3 runs 14 residues.

The rearrangement links TRBV29-1 to TRBJ1-2; D unresolved. The CDR3 is made up of 8 amino acids. Per the germline V gene, CDR1 is SQVTM and CDR2 is ANQGSEA. V was trimmed by 6 bases and J by 8 bases, leaving 4 bases between them. The CDR3 region has the DNA TGCAGCGTGCCGGGCTACACCTTC. This encodes CSVPGYTF.

The chain carries TRBV9 and TRBJ1-6; 7 nucleotides line up with TRBD1. The V gene's germline CDR1 is SGDLS and CDR2 YYNGEE. The CDR3 contains 15 residues. The V segment lost 4 bases and the J segment 6 bases; nucleotides outside the gene matches: 7. CDR3 sequence reads: CASSPRQGPNSPLHF. The DNA for the CDR3 is TGTGCCAGCAGCCCTAGACAGGGCCCTAATTCACCCCTCCACTTT.

This clonotype has more than one count but fewer than ten. This chain connects TRBV4-1 to TRBJ2-2; no clear D gene. Germline V gives CDR1 MGHRA, CDR2 YSYEKL. With 0 bases removed from V and 13 bases from J, the gap between germline ends came to 33 bases. The CDR3 runs to 20 residues. CDR3 in amino acids: CASSQDPGYQATGVRGRLFF. The CDR3 nucleotides are TGCGCCAGCAGCCAAGATCCCGGCTATCAGGCTACCGGTGTCCGCGGTCGGCTGTTTTTT.

The rearrangement uses TRBV10-3 and TRBJ2-7; TRBD1 matches at 9 bases. Germline CDR1 reads ENHRY; CDR2 reads SYGVKD. J was trimmed by 4 bases and V by 2 bases; bases with no gene match: 6. The CDR3 consists of 15 residues. The CDR3 spells CAISERGQGPYEQYF. The CDR3, as DNA: TGTGCCATCAGTGAGAGGGGACAGGGCCCGTACGAGCAGTACTTC.

The gene calls are TRBV3-1 and TRBJ2-1, with 9 bases matching TRBD2. The CDR3 has 16 amino acids. Trimming took 0 bases from V and 9 from J; bases not matched to a gene: 9. Germline V gene data show CDR1 as LGHDT and CDR2 as YNNKEL (reference sequence). CDR3 coding DNA: TGTGCCAGCAGCCAAGATGACGCGGGAGGGCCTTTTGAGCAGTTCTTC. Amino acid sequence: CASSQDDAGGPFEQFF.

The table lists this clonotype with many counts. The rearrangement links TRBV5-1 to TRBJ2-7, with D hard to call. CDR1 is SGHRS, CDR2 YFSETQ, per germline. This CDR3 has 13 residues. Trimming stripped 4 bases from V and 6 bases from J, with 14 bases between. This chain's CDR3 is CASSKDAAAEQYF. CDR3 DNA: TGCGCCAGCAGCAAGGACGCCGCCGCCGAGCAGTACTTC.